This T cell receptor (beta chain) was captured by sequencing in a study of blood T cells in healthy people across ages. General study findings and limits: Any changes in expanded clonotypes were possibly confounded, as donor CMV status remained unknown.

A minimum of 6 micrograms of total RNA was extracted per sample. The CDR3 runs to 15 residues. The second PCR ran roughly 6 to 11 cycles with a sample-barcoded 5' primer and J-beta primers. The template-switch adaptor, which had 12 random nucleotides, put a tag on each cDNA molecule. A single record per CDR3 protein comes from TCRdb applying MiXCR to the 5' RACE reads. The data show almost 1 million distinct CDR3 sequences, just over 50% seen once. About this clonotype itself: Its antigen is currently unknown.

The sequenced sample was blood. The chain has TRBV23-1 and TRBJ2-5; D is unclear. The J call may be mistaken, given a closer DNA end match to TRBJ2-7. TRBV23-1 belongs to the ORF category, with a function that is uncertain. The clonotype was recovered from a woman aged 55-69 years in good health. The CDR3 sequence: CATSRMKGLIDEQYF. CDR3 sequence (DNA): TGCGCCACTTCTAGAATGAAGGGCCTTATCGACGAGCAGTACTTC.